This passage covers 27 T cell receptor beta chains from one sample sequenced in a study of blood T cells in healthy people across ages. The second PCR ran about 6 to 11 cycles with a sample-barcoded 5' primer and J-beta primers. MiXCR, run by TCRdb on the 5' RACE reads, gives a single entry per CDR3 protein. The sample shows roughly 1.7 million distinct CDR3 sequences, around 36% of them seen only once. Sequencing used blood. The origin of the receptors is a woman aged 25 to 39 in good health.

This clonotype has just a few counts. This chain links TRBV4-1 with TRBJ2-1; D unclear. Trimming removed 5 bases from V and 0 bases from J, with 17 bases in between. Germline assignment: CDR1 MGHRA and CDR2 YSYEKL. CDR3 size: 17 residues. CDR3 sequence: CASSERVRLPSYNEQFF. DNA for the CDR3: TGCGCCAGCAGCGAAAGGGTCAGGTTGCCCTCCTACAATGAGCAGTTCTTC.

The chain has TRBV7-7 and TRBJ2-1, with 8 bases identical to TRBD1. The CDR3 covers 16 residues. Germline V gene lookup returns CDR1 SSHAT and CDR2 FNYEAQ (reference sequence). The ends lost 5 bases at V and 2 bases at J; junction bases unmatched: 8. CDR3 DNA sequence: TGTGCCAGCAGCCCCCCGGGACAGGTCCCCTACAATGAGCAGTTCTTC. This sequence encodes CASSPPGQVPYNEQFF.

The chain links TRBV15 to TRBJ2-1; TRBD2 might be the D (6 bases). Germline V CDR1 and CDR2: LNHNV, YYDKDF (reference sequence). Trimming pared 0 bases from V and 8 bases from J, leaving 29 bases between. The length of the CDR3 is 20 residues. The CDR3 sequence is CATSRDYYFARDGVYDEQFF. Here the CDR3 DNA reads TGTGCCACCAGCAGAGATTATTATTTTGCGCGGGATGGGGTCTATGATGAGCAGTTCTTC.

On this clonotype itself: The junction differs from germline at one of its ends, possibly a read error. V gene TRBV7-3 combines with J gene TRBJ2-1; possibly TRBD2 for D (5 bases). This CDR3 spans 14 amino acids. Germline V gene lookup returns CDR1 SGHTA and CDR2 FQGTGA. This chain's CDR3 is CACSLSVGDNEQFF. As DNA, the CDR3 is TGTGCCTGCAGCCTATCCGTCGGGGACAATGAGCAGTTCTTC.

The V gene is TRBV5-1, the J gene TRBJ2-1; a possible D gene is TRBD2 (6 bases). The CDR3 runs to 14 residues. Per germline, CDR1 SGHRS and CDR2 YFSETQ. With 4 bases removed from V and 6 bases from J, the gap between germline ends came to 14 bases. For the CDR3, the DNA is TGCGCCAGCAGCGTCCCCGGGGGAGGCAATGAGCAGTTCTTC. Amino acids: CASSVPGGGNEQFF.

CDR3 DNA: TGTGCCAGCAGCTTAGCGGCGGTTCCTAGGCCAAGGAAAAATGAGCAGTTCTTC. This codes for CASSLAAVPRPRKNEQFF. The V gene is TRBV7-9, the J gene TRBJ2-1; no firm D call. Germline CDR1 SEHNR, CDR2 FQNEAQ (reference sequence). V lost 0 bases to trimming and J lost 7 bases, with 22 bases between them. The CDR3 covers 18 residues.

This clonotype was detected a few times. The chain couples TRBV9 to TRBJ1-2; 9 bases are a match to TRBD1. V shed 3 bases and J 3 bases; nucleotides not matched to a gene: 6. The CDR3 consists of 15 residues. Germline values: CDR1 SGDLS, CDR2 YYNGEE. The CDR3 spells CASSAGQGGHYGYTF. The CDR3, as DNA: TGTGCCAGCAGCGCGGGACAGGGAGGGCACTATGGCTACACCTTC.

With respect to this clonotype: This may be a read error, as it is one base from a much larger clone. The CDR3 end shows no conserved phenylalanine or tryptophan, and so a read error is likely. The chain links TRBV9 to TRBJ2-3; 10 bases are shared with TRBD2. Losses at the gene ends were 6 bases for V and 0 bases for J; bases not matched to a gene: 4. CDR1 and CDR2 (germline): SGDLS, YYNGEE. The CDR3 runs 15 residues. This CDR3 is CASTLTSGSTDTQYL. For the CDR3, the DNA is TGTGCCAGCACCCTGACTAGCGGGAGCACAGATACGCAGTATTTG.

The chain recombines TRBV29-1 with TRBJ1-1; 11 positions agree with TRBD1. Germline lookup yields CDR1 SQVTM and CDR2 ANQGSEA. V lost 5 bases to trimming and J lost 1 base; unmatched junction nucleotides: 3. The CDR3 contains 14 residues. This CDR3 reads CSVQGTGGNTEAFF. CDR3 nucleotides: TGCAGCGTTCAAGGGACAGGGGGGAACACTGAAGCTTTCTTT.

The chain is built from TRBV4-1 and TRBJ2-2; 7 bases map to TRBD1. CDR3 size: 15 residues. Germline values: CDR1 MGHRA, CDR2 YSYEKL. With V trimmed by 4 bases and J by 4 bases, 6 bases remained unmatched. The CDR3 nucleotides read TGCGCCAGCAGCCTGACAGGGTTGGGCACCGGGGAGCTGTTTTTT. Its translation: CASSLTGLGTGELFF.

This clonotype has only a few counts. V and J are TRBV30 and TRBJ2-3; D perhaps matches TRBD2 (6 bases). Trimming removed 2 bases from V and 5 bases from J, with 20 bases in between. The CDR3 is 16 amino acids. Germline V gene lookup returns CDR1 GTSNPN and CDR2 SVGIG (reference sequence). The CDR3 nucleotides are TGTGCCTGGAGTTCCGCCCTAGCGTCATTGGGAGATACGCAGTATTTT. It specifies CAWSSALASLGDTQYF.

As DNA, the CDR3 is TGTGCCAGCACCCTCAGAACAGGGCTCTACGAGCAGTACTTC. Encoded protein: CASTLRTGLYEQYF. The rearrangement joins TRBV28 to TRBJ2-7; TRBD1 is a possible D gene (6 bases). This CDR3 comprises 14 residues. CDR1 and CDR2 from the germline V gene are MDHEN and SYDVKM. V was clipped by 7 bases and J by 3 bases, with 16 bases between them.

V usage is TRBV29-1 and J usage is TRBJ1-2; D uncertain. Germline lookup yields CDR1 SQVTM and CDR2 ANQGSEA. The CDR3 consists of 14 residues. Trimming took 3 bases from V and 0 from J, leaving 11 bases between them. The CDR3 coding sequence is TGCAGCGTTGAGTTGGTGAACTCTAACTATGGCTACACCTTC. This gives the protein CSVELVNSNYGYTF.

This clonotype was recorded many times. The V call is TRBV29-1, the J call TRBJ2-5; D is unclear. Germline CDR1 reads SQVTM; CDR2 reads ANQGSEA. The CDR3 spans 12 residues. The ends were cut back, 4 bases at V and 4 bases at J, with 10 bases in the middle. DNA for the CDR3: TGCAGCGTTGCGGTAGGCACAGAGACCCAGTACTTC. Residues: CSVAVGTETQYF.

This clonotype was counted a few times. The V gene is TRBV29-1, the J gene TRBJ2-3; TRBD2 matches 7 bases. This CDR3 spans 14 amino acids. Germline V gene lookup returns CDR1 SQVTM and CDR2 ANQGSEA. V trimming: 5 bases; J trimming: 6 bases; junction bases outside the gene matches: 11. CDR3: CSVLTSDATDTQYF. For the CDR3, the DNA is TGCAGCGTTTTAACTAGCGACGCCACGGATACGCAGTATTTT.

The CDR3 reads CSVELAGGRTYNEQFF. The CDR3 DNA reads TGCAGCGTTGAACTAGCGGGGGGACGGACCTACAATGAGCAGTTCTTC. The chain uses TRBV29-1 and TRBJ2-1; 11 bases align to TRBD2. Germline CDR1 is SQVTM and CDR2 is ANQGSEA. Trimming took 2 bases from V and 2 from J; bases not matched to a gene: 5. This CDR3 has 16 amino acids.

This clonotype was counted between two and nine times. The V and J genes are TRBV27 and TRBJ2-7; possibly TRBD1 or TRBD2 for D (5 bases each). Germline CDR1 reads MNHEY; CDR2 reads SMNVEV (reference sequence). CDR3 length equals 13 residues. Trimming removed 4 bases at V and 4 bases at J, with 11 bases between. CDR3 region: CASSWGTEYEQYF. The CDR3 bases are TGTGCCAGCAGTTGGGGGACGGAATACGAGCAGTACTTC.

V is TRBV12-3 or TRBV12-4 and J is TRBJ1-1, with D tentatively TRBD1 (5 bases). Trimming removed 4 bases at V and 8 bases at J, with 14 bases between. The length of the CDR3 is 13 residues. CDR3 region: CASSYADSPEAFF. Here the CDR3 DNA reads TGTGCCAGCAGTTACGCTGACAGCCCCGAAGCTTTCTTT.

CDR3 in amino acids: CASAPDAGGGVSQYF. The CDR3 DNA is TGTGCCAGCGCCCCAGATGCCGGTGGAGGGGTGTCCCAGTACTTC. V usage is TRBV7-9 and J usage is TRBJ2-5; weak D call: TRBD2 (6 bases). Germline CDR1 reads SEHNR; CDR2 reads FQNEAQ (reference sequence). The CDR3 runs to 15 residues. Trimming took off 8 bases at V and 9 bases at J, with 25 bases between the two ends.

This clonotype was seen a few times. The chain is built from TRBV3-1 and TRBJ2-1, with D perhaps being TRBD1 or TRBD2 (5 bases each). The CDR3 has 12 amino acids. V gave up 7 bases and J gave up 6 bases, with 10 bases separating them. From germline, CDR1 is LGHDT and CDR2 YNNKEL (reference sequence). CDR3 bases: TGTGCCAGCAACTATGGGGGCAATGAGCAGTTCTTC. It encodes CASNYGGNEQFF.

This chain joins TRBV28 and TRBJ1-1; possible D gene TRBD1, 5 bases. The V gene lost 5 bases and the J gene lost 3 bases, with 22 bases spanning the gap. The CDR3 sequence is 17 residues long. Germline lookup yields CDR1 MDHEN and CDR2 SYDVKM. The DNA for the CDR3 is TGTGCCAGCAGTCATCCCCCTCCAGGGTCCGGTTACACTGAAGCTTTCTTT. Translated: CASSHPPPGSGYTEAFF. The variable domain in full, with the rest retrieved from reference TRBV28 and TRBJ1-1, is DVKVTQSSRYLVKRTGEKVFLECVQDMDHENMFWYRQDPGLGLRLIYFSYDVKMKEKGDIPEGYSVSREKKERFSLILESASTNQTSMYLCASSHPPPGSGYTEAFFGQGTRLTVV.

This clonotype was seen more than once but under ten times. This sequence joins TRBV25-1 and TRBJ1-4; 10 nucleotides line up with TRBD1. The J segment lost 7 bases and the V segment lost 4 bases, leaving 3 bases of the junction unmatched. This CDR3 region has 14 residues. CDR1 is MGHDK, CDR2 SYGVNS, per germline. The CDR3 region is CASSVRDRGEKLFF. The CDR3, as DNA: TGTGCCAGCAGTGTCCGGGACAGGGGTGAAAAACTGTTTTTT.

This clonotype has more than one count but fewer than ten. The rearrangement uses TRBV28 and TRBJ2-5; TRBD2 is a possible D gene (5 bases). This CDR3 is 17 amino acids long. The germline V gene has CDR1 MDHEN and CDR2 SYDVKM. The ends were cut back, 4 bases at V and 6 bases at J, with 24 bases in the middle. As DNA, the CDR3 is TGTGCCAGCAGTTCCCATGAGGCTGGGAGATCGTTAAAGACCCAGTACTTC. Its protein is CASSSHEAGRSLKTQYF. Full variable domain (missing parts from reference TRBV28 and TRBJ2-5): DVKVTQSSRYLVKRTGEKVFLECVQDMDHENMFWYRQDPGLGLRLIYFSYDVKMKEKGDIPEGYSVSREKKERFSLILESASTNQTSMYLCASSSHEAGRSLKTQYFGPGTRLLVL.

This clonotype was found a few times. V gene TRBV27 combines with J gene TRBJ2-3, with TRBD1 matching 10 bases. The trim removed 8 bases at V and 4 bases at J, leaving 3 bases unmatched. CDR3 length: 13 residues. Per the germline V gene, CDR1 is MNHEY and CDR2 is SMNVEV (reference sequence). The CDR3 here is CASGDRGPDTQYF. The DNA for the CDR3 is TGTGCCAGCGGCGACAGGGGGCCAGATACGCAGTATTTT.

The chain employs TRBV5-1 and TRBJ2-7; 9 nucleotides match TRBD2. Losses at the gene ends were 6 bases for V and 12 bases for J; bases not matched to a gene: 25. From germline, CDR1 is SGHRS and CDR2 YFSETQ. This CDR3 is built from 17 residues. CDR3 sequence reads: CASKPSRGGRADETRYF. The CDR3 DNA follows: TGCGCCAGCAAACCCTCTCGGGGCGGGAGGGCCGATGAGACCCGGTACTTC.

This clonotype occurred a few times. CDR3 DNA sequence: TGTGCCAGCAGTCTACCAGCGGGCGTTTCCTACAATGAGCAGTTCTTC. It is translated as CASSLPAGVSYNEQFF. The chain employs TRBV6-1 and TRBJ2-1; TRBD2 might be the D (6 bases). The CDR3 contains 16 residues. Germline values: CDR1 MNHNS, CDR2 SASEGT. The V end was cut by 5 bases, the J end by 1 base, with 15 bases between.

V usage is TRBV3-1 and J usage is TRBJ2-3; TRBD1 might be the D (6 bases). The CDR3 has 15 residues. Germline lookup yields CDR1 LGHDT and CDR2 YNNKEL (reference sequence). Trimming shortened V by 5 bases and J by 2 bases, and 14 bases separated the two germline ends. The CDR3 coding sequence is TGTGCCAGCAGCAGTGGACAGCTCCTCACAGATACGCAGTATTTT. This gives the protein CASSSGQLLTDTQYF.